The 2 T cell receptor beta chains presented below share a single source sample, sequenced in a study of molecular identifiers for immune sequencing clone quantification. MiXCR was run by TCRdb on the PCR reads, yielding one entry per CDR3 protein. The sample lists 400,000 to 600,000 distinct CDR3 sequences, about a fifth occurring once. Material: naive CD8+ T cells from blood, with Jurkat cell RNA spiked in. Stated subset: FACS-sorted CD8+CD4-CCR7+CD45RA+ naive T cells. These receptors all come from a human donor in good health. Some libraries in this study had Jurkat cell RNA spiked in.

A few counts support this clonotype. The chain recombines TRBV20-1 with TRBJ2-5; weak D call: TRBD1 (7 bases). CDR1 and CDR2 (germline): DFQATT, SNEGSKA (reference sequence). There are 15 residues in the CDR3. With 1 base removed from V and 2 bases from J, the gap between germline ends came to 14 bases. The CDR3 DNA follows: TGCAGTGCTAGAGGACAGGGACTTTCGCAAGAGACCCAGTACTTC. It translates to CSARGQGLSQETQYF.

The chain combines TRBV4-3 with TRBJ1-1; possible D gene TRBD1, 6 bases. This CDR3 is 14 amino acids long. Germline CDR1 reads LGHNA; CDR2 reads YSLEER. Trimming removed 3 bases at V and 7 bases at J, with 15 bases between. In DNA, the CDR3 is TGCGCCAGCAGCCAGGACCGGGGGGGGCATGAAGCTTTCTTT. Translating it yields CASSQDRGGHEAFF.